This T cell receptor (beta chain) was observed in a study of T cell repertoires in cytomegalovirus infection. V was pared by 6 bases and J by 4 bases, with 15 bases between. The CDR3 length is 14 residues. A word on this clonotype: Its antigen remains unidentified.

Each CDR3 protein gets one entry after TCRdb re-called the reads with MiXCR. The table lists around 800,000 distinct CDR3 sequences, about 31% of them singletons. Points from the study as a whole: Clonotype analysis showed dominance of the ex vivo response by HLA-C-restricted CMV-specific TCR beta clonotypes.

The sample was cultured CD8+ T cells from PBMCs, taken from culture after CMV antigen stimulation. The receptor was derived from a human donor in good health (CMV status not recorded). Some clones in this sample may be carry-over from other donors' samples. The V and J genes are TRBV12-3 or TRBV12-4 and TRBJ2-5, with a possible D match to TRBD2 (6 bases). CDR3 loop: CASRGGPGVETQYF. In nucleotides, the CDR3 is TGTGCCAGCAGGGGAGGCCCCGGTGTAGAGACCCAGTACTTC.